This record covers a single TCR beta chain. Its cognate antigen is unknown. With the ViraFEST assay, the study expanded antigen-specific CD4+ T cells using viral peptide pools, then sequenced them. Having been cultured for 10 days, the cells underwent CD4+ T cell isolation. None of the vaccinated had previously contracted SARS-CoV-2, and their nucleocapsid antibodies tested negative. Half-medium replacement with IL-2 medium occurred on days 3 and 7. TCRdb's copy holds only in-frame clones and misses some; the assay was immunoSEQ multiplex PCR. The repertoire consists of about 41,000 clones, with 55% to 75% occurring once and the leading ten covering roughly 24%. The sample comes from a study of vaccination effects on CD4 cells after COVID-19. CDR1 and CDR2 (germline): SGHTA, FQGNSA. V lost 5 bases and J lost 6, with 17 bases in between. The CDR3 contains 14 residues.

This receptor was identified in a human donor who received a COVID-19 vaccine. The chain recombines TRBV7-2 with TRBJ2-7, with D tentatively TRBD2 (5 bases). The sample in question was CD4+ T cells from PBMCs cultured with HCoV-OC43 spike peptides, obtained before COVID-19 vaccination. The sample's subset: HCoV-OC43 spike overlapping peptide pool stimulation. The CDR3 region is CASSPSSLATEQYF. CDR3 in DNA: TGTGCCAGCAGCCCTTCGTCCCTAGCAACCGAGCAGTACTTC.